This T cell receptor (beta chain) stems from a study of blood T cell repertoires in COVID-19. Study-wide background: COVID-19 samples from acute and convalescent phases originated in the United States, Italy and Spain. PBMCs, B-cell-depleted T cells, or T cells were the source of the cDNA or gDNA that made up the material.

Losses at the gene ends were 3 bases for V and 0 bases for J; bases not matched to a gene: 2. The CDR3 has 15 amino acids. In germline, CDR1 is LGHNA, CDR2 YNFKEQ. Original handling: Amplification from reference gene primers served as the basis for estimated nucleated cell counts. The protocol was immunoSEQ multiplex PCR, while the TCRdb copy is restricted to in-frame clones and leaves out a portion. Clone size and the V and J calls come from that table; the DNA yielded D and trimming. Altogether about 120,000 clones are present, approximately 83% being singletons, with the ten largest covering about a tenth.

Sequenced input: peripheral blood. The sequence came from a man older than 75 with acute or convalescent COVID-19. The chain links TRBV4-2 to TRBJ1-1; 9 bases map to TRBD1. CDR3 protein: CASSHRTGVNTEAFF. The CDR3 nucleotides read TGTGCCAGCAGCCATAGGACAGGGGTGAACACTGAAGCTTTCTTT.